This TCR beta chain was sequenced for a study of T cells in Graves' hyperthyroidism and ophthalmopathy. Looked up from germline, CDR1 is GTSNPN and CDR2 is SVGIG (reference sequence). The CDR3 is 14 amino acids. V was trimmed by 1 base and J by 3 bases, leaving 11 bases between them. Using RNA transcripts as the source, TCR beta CDR3 regions were amplified. HTBI primers drove first-round RT-PCR of the TCR CDR3. TCRdb used MiXCR to reprocess the multiplex PCR reads, holding one entry per CDR3 protein. This repertoire shows some 350,000 distinct CDR3 sequences, roughly 13% found once; its top ten account for about 37%. Inclusion characteristics of ophthalmopathy patients comprised a Clinical Activity Score of at least 3, a NOSPECS grade of at least 4, and duration under 3 months.

The sequencing sample was made of blood. The chain carries TRBV30 and TRBJ2-3, with a possible D match to TRBD2 (6 bases). The origin of this receptor is a woman aged 40 to 49 with Graves' ophthalmopathy. In DNA form, the CDR3 reads TGTGCCTGGAGTGCCGGGGGTGGGACAGATACGCAGTATTTT. Protein product: CAWSAGGGTDTQYF.